The 8 T cell receptor beta chains in this list originate from one sample, sequenced in a study of shared clonotypes between healthy human individuals. The data were produced by immunoSEQ multiplex PCR, yet TCRdb's version contains in-frame clones alone and is incomplete. The data show about 1.5 million clones, approximately 98% seen once. What was sequenced was naive CD4+ T cells sorted from blood. Subset reported: CD45RA+ positively selected. These receptors all stem from a young man in good health.

Concerning this clone itself: This specimen includes other DNA sequences encoding the same CDR3. The J gene is TRBJ2-2, the V gene TRBV5-1; D is ambiguous. The V end lost 3 bases, the J end lost 2 bases, and 8 bases lay between the germline ends. The CDR3 consists of 14 residues. Germline-derived CDR1 and CDR2 are SGHRS and YFSETQ. The CDR3 bases are TGCGCCAGCAGCTCGCGACAAAACACCGGGGAGCTGTTTTTT. It specifies CASSSRQNTGELFF.

The V gene is TRBV7-8, the J gene TRBJ2-7; D possibly corresponds to TRBD1 (6 bases). Germline loops: CDR1 SGHVS, CDR2 FQNEAQ. The CDR3 length is 14 residues. Trimming shortened V by 4 bases and J by 6 bases, and 16 bases separated the two germline ends. This chain's CDR3 is CASSWGPRGREQYF. The CDR3 bases are TGTGCCAGCAGCTGGGGGCCCAGGGGTCGCGAGCAGTACTTC.

V is TRBV6-4 and J is TRBJ2-2, with TRBD2 matching over 11 bases. Germline loops: CDR1 MRHNA, CDR2 SNTAGT. This CDR3 has 15 residues. The CDR3 bases are TGTGCTTGCCCCACTAGCGGGGGTAACACCGGGGAGCTGTTTTTT. This encodes CACPTSGGNTGELFF.

This clone was recorded once. The gene calls are TRBV5-4 and TRBJ2-5; 7 bases line up with TRBD2. V dropped 4 bases and J dropped 7; count of bases not matched to a gene: 7. CDR1 is SGHNT and CDR2 is YYREEE in the germline V gene (reference sequence). The CDR3 has 13 residues. The CDR3 protein is CASSRETGGTQYF. The CDR3 coding sequence is TGTGCCAGCAGCCGCGAGACGGGGGGGACCCAGTACTTC.

The J gene is TRBJ2-7, the V gene TRBV15, with D uncertain. V lost 0 bases, J lost 5 bases, and 11 bases lay in between. Germline CDR1 reads LNHNV; CDR2 reads YYDKDF (reference sequence). The CDR3 is made up of 14 amino acids. The CDR3 bases are TGTGCCACCAGCAGAGATCAAGTGGGGAACGAGCAGTACTTC. Its translation: CATSRDQVGNEQYF. Full variable domain (rest looked up from reference TRBV15 and TRBJ2-7): DAMVIQNPRYQVTQFGKPVTLSCSQTLNHNVMYWYQQKSSQAPKLLFHYYDKDFNNEADTPDNFQSRRPNTSFCFLDIRSPGLGDTAMYLCATSRDQVGNEQYFGPGTRLTVT.

The chain joins TRBV19 to TRBJ2-2; D call uncertain. The CDR3 spans 13 residues. V gave up 5 bases and J gave up 3 bases, with 7 bases separating them. Germline V gives CDR1 LNHDA, CDR2 SQIVND (reference sequence). The CDR3 nucleotides read TGTGCCAGTAGTCGCCGATACACCGGGGAGCTGTTTTTT. Protein product: CASSRRYTGELFF.

The CDR3 DNA follows: TGTGCCAGCAGTTACACGGGAGGGCCCACAGATACGCAGTATTTT. Translation gives CASSYTGGPTDTQYF. The chain combines TRBV6-5 with TRBJ2-3, with 8 bases fitting TRBD2. CDR3 length: 15 amino acids. Germline V gene data show CDR1 as MNHEY and CDR2 as SVGAGI. V trimming: 2 bases; J trimming: 2 bases; junction bases outside the gene matches: 3.

J is TRBJ2-5 and V is TRBV28; 8 nucleotides match TRBD1. Germline V lookup: CDR1 MDHEN, CDR2 SYDVKM. The CDR3 runs to 14 residues. V trimming: 8 bases; J trimming: 5 bases; junction bases outside the gene matches: 10. The chain's CDR3 is CASAPPGGPETQYF. In DNA, the CDR3 is TGTGCCAGCGCCCCCCCAGGGGGCCCGGAGACCCAGTACTTC.